This T cell receptor beta chain was recovered during a study of blood T cell repertoires in COVID-19. At the level of the study: Samples taken during acute and convalescent COVID-19 were collected in the United States, Italy and Spain. In each case, the material was cDNA or gDNA derived from T cells, B-cell-depleted T cells, or PBMCs.

Source study methods: The assay estimated nucleated cells by amplifying reference gene primers. Libraries were prepared by immunoSEQ multiplex PCR; TCRdb keeps only in-frame clonotypes and omits some of them. V, J and clone size were drawn from that table, and D and trimming were deduced from the DNA. Of more than 100,000 clones listed, approximately 87% are singletons. The germline V gene encodes CDR1 SEHNR and CDR2 FQNEAQ (reference sequence). V lost 2 bases to trimming and J lost 5 bases, with 10 bases between them. CDR3 length equals 13 residues. This clonotype was sampled from a woman between 65 and 79 years old with acute or convalescent COVID-19. The chain employs TRBV7-9 and TRBJ2-7; perhaps TRBD1 as D (5 bases). Sequencing input: peripheral blood. CDR3 bases: TGTGCCAGCAGCTTATATCTAGGGGACGAGCAGTACTTC. Translating it yields CASSLYLGDEQYF.